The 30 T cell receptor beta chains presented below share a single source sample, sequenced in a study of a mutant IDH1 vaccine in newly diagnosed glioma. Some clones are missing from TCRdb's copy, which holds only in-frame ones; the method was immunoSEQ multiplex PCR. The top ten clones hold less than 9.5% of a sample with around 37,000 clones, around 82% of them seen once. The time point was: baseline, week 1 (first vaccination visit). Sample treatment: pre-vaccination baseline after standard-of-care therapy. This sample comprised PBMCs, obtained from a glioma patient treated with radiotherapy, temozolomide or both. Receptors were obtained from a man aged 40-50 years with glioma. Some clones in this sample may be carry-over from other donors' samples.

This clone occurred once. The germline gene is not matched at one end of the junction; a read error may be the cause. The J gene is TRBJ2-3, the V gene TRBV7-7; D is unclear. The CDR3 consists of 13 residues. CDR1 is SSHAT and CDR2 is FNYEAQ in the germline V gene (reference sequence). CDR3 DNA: TGTGCTAGCAGCCGATCGAGTGGGAATACGCAGTATTTT. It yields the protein CASSRSSGNTQYF.

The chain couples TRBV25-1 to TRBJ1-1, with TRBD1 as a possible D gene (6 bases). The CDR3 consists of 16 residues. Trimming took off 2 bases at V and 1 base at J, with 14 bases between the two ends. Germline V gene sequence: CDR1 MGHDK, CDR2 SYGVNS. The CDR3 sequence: CASSEGQGWRNTEAFF. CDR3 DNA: TGTGCCAGCAGTGAAGGGCAGGGGTGGAGGAACACTGAAGCTTTCTTT.

CDR3 residues: CASSNQGANTEAFF. The DNA of the CDR3 is TGTGCCAGCTCCAACCAGGGAGCGAACACTGAAGCTTTCTTT. The chain uses TRBV18 and TRBJ1-1, with a weak D call TRBD1 (5 bases). The CDR3 length is 14 residues. The germline V gene encodes CDR1 KGHSH and CDR2 LQKENI. Trimming removed 6 bases from V and 1 base from J, with 12 bases in between.

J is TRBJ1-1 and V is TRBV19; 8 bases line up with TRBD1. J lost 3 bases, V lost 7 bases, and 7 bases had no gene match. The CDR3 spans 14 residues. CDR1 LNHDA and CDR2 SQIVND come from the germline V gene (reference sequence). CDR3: CASTQDRVYTEAFF. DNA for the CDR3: TGTGCCAGTACCCAGGACAGGGTTTACACTGAAGCTTTCTTT.

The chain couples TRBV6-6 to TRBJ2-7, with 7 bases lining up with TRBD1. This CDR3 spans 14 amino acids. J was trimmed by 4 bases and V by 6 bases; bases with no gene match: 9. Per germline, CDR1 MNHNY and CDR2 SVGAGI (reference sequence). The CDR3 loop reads CASRPGQADYEQYF. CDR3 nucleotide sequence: TGTGCCAGCAGGCCCGGACAGGCCGATTACGAGCAGTACTTC.

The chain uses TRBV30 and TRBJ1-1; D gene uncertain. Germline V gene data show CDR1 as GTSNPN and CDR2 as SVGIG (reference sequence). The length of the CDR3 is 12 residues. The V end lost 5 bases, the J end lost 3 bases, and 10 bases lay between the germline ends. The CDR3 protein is CAWGVGHTEAFF. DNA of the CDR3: TGTGCCTGGGGAGTTGGACACACTGAAGCTTTCTTT.

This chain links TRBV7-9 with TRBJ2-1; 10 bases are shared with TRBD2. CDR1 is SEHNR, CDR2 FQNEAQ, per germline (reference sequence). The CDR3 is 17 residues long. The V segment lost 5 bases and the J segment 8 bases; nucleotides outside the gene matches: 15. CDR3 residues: CASSPRIFLAGVDEQFF. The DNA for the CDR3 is TGTGCCAGCAGCCCTCGTATATTCCTAGCGGGGGTCGATGAGCAGTTCTTC.

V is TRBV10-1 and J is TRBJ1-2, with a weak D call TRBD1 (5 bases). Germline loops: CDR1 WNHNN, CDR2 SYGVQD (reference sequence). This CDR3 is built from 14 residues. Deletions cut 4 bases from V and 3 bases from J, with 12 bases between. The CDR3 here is CASSAVREHYGYTF. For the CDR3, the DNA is TGCGCCAGCAGTGCTGTCAGGGAGCACTATGGCTACACCTTC.

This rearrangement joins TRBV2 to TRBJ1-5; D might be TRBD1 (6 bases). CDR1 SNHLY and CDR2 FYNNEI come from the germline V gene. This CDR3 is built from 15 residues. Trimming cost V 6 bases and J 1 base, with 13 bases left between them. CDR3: CASSYREESNQPQHF. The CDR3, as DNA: TGTGCCAGCAGCTACAGGGAAGAGAGCAATCAGCCCCAGCATTTT.

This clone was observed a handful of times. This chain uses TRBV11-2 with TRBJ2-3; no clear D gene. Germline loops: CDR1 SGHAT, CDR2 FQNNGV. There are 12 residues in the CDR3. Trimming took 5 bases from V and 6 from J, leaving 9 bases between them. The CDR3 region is CASSELYDTQYF. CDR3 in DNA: TGTGCCAGCAGCGAACTGTATGATACGCAGTATTTT.

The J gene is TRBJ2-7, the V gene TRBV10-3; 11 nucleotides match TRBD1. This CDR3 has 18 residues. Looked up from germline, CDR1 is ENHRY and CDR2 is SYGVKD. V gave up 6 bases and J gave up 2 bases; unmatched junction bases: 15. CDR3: CAIRADRGPSQVTYEQYF. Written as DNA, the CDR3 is TGTGCCATCAGGGCGGACAGGGGGCCCAGTCAGGTCACCTACGAGCAGTACTTC.

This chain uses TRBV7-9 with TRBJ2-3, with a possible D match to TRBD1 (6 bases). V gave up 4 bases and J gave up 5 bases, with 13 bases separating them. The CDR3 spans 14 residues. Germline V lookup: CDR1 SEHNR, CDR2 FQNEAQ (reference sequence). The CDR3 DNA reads TGTGCCAGCAGCTACGATTACAGGGAAGATACGCAGTATTTT. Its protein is CASSYDYREDTQYF.

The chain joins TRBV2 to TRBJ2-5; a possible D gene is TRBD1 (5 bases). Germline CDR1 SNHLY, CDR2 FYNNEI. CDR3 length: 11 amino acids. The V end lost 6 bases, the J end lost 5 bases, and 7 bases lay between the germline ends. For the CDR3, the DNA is TGTGCCAGCAGGGGGCAGGAGACCCAGTACTTC. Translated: CASRGQETQYF.

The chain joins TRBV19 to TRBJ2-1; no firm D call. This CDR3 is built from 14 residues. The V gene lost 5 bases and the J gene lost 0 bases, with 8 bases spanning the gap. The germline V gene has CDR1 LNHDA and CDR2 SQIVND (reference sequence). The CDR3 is CASSSRNSYNEQFF. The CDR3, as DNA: TGTGCCAGTAGTTCCAGGAACTCCTACAATGAGCAGTTCTTC.

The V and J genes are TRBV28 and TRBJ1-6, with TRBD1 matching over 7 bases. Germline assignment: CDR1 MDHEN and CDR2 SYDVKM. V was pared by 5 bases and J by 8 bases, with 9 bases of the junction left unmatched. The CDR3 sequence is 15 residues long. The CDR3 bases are TGTGCCAGCAGTGAACGGGACAGAAGGGATTCACCCCTCCACTTT. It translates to CASSERDRRDSPLHF.

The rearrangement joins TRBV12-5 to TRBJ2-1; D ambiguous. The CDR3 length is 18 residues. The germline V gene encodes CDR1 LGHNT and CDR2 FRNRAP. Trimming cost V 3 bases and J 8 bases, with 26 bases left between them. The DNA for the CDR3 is TGTGCTAGTGGTTTACTAAGGGCCGCACTGGGTTCTTCGGATGAGCAGTTCTTC. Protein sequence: CASGLLRAALGSSDEQFF.

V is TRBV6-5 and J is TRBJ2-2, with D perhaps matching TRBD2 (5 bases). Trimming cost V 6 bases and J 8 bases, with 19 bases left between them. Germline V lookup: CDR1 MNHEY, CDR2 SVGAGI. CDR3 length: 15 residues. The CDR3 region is CASRPGLAQWGELFF. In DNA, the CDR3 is TGTGCCAGCAGGCCCGGACTGGCCCAATGGGGGGAGCTGTTTTTT.

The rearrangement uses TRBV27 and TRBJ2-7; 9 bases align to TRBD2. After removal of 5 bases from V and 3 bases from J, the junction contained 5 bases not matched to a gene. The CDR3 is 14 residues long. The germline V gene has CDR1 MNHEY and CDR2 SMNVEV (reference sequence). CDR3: CASSLSGGHYEQYF. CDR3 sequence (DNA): TGTGCCAGCAGTCTTAGCGGGGGCCACTACGAGCAGTACTTC.

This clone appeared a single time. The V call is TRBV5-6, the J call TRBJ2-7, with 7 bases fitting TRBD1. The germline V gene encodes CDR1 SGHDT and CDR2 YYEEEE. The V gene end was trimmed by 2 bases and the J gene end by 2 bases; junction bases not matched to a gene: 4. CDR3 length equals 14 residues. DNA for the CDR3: TGTGCCAGCAGCTTTGGGGACAGCCCCTACGAGCAGTACTTC. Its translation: CASSFGDSPYEQYF.

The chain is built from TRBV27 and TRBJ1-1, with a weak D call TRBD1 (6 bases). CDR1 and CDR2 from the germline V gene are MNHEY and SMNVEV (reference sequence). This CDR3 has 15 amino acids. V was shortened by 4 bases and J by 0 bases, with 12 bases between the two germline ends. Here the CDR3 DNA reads TGTGCCAGCAGTTCCTACAGGGCTTTGAACACTGAAGCTTTCTTT. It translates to CASSSYRALNTEAFF.

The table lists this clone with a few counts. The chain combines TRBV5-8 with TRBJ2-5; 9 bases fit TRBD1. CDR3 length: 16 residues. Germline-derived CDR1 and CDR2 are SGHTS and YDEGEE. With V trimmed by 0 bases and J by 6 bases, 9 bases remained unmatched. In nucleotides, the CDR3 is TGTGCCAGCAGCTTGGGTAGCGTACAGGGGGCAAAGACCCAGTACTTC. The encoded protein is CASSLGSVQGAKTQYF.

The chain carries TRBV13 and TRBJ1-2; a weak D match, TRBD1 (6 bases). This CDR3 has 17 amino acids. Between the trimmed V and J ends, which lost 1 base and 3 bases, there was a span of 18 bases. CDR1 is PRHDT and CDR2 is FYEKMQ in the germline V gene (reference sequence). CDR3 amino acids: CASSLDSNSRGHYGYTF. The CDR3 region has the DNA TGTGCCAGCAGCTTAGACTCCAACTCCCGGGGGCACTATGGCTACACCTTC.

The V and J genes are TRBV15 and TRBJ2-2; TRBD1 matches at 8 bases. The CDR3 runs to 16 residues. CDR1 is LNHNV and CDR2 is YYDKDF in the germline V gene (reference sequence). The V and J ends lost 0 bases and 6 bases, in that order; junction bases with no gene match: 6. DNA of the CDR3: TGTGCCACCAGCAGAGAGCGGACAGGGCGCCCCGGGGAGCTGTTTTTT. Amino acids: CATSRERTGRPGELFF.

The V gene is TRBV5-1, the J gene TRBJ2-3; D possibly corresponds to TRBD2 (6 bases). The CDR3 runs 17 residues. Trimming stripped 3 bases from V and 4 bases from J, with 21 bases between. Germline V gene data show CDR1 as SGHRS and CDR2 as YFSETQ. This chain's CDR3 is CASSSPGAGSVSDTQYF. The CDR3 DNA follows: TGCGCCAGCAGCTCCCCCGGGGCGGGGAGTGTTTCAGATACGCAGTATTTT.

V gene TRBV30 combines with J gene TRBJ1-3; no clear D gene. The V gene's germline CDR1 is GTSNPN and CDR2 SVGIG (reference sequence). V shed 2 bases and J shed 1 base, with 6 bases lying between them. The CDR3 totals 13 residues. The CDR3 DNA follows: TGTGCCTGGAGTTTGGGGTCTGGAAACACCATATATTTT. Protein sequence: CAWSLGSGNTIYF.

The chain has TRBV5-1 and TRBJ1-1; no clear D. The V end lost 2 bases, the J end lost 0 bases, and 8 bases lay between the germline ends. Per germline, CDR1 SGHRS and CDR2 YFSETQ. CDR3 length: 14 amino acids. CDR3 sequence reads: CASSFSTVNTEAFF. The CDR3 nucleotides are TGCGCCAGCAGCTTTTCGACGGTGAACACTGAAGCTTTCTTT.

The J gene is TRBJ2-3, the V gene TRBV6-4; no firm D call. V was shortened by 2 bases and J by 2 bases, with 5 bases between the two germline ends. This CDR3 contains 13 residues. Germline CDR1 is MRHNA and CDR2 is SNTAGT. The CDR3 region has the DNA TGTGCCAGCAGTGACGGTGCCACAGATACGCAGTATTTT. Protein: CASSDGATDTQYF.

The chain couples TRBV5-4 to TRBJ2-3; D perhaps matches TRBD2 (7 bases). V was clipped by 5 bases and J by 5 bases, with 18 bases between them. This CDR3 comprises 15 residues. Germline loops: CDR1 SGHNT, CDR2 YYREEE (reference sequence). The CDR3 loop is CASSPGGRRRDTQYF. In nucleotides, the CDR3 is TGTGCCAGCAGTCCGGGGGGCAGACGGAGAGATACGCAGTATTTT.

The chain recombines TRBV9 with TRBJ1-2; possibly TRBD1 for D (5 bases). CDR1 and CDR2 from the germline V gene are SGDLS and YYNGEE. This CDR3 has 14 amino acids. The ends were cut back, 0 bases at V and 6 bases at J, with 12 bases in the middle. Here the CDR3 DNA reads TGTGCCAGCAGCGTAGCTCCGGGGGTTCATGGCTACACCTTC. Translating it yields CASSVAPGVHGYTF.

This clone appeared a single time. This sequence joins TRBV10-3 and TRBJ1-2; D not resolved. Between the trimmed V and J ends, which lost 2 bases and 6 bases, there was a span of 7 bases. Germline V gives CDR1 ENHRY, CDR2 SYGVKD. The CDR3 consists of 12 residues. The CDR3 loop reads CAISEEKDGYTF. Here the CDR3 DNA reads TGTGCCATCAGTGAGGAGAAGGATGGCTACACCTTC.